This T cell receptor beta chain was observed in a study of blood T cell repertoires in COVID-19. Per the authors' pipeline: Amplification of reference gene primers provided the estimated nucleated cell counts. The method was immunoSEQ multiplex PCR; TCRdb's version includes in-frame clones alone and lacks a portion of them. For V, J and clone size, that table is used; D and trimming come from the DNA. The profile shows 250,000 or so clones, roughly 86% of them singletons. Per the germline V gene, CDR1 is ENHRY and CDR2 is SYGVKD. CDR3 size: 15 residues. V shed 4 bases and J 2 bases; nucleotides not matched to a gene: 4.

The specimen sequenced was peripheral blood. The chain is built from TRBV10-3 and TRBJ2-2, with TRBD1 matching over 7 bases. The clonotype was recovered from a man aged 35 to 55 with active or convalescent COVID-19. This CDR3 reads CAISADRENTGELFF. As DNA, the CDR3 is TGTGCCATCAGTGCCGACAGGGAAAACACCGGGGAGCTGTTTTTT.